This T cell receptor (beta chain) derives from a study of blood T cell repertoires in COVID-19. Study context: Researchers got acute and convalescent COVID-19 samples from the United States, Italy and Spain. T cells, B-cell-depleted T cells, or PBMCs supplied cDNA or gDNA.

Authors' methods: The authors estimated nucleated cell counts from reference gene primer amplification. Generated by immunoSEQ multiplex PCR, the TCRdb table keeps only in-frame clones and is missing some. The V and J calls and clone size are taken from that table; D and trimming were inferred from the DNA. Among about 210,000 clones, about 86% were seen once, and the ten largest hold 1.5%. V lost 4 bases to trimming and J lost 7 bases; unmatched junction nucleotides: 13. The length of the CDR3 is 17 residues. The V gene's germline CDR1 is KGHSH and CDR2 LQKENI. The origin of this receptor is a man aged 18 to 35 with active or convalescent COVID-19. Sequencing was done on a sample of peripheral blood. The chain combines TRBV18 with TRBJ2-1; TRBD2 matches at 10 bases. Here the CDR3 reads CASSLILAGESKNEQFF. The DNA of the CDR3 is TGTGCCAGCTCACTCATTCTAGCGGGAGAATCAAAAAATGAGCAGTTCTTC.